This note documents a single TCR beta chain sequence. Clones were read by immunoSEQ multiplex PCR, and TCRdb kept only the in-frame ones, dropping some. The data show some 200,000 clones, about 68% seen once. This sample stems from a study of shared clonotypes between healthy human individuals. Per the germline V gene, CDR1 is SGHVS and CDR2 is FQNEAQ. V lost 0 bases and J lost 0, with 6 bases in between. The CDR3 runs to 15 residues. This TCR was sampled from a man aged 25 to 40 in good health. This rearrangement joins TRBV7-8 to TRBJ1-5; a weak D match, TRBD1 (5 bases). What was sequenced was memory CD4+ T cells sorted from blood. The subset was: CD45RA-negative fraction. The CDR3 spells CASSLAGTSNQPQHF. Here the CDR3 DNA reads TGTGCCAGCAGCTTAGCCGGGACTAGCAATCAGCCCCAGCATTTT. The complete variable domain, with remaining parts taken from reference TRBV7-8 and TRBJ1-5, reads GAGVSQSPRYKVAKRGQDVALRCDPISGHVSLFWYQQALGQGPEFLTYFQNEAQLDKSGLPSDRFFAERPEGSVSTLKIQRTQQEDSAVYLCASSLAGTSNQPQHFGDGTRLSIL.